These 30 T cell receptor beta chains were sequenced from one sample in a study of blood T cell repertoires in COVID-19. Here immunoSEQ multiplex PCR was the method, and the copy in TCRdb shows in-frame clones only, minus some. The sample lists about 180,000 clones, approximately 86% occurring once. Sequencing was performed on peripheral blood. The receptors were sampled from a woman aged 80 or over with acute or convalescent COVID-19.

The chain links TRBV5-6 to TRBJ2-1; D remains unclear. V lost 0 bases to trimming and J lost 10 bases, with 8 bases between them. The germline gives CDR1 SGHDT, CDR2 YYEEEE. The CDR3 runs 12 residues. CDR3 nucleotide sequence: TGTGCCAGCAGCTTGGGGCTGACAGAGCAGTTCTTC. Its translation is CASSLGLTEQFF.

V and J are TRBV18 and TRBJ1-1, with a weak D call TRBD1 (5 bases). V was cut by 2 bases and J by 1 base, with 11 bases left in between. This CDR3 comprises 15 residues. Per germline, CDR1 KGHSH and CDR2 LQKENI. The CDR3 is CASSPGRVANTEAFF. The CDR3 nucleotides are TGTGCCAGCTCACCAGGCAGGGTTGCGAACACTGAAGCTTTCTTT.

The chain is built from TRBV18 and TRBJ2-6; the D gene is possibly TRBD2 (5 bases). From germline, CDR1 is KGHSH and CDR2 LQKENI. V was cut by 2 bases and J by 2 bases, with 7 bases left in between. The CDR3 runs 15 residues. The CDR3 sequence: CASSPNGAGANVLTF. The CDR3 coding sequence is TGTGCCAGCTCACCAAACGGGGCTGGGGCCAACGTCCTGACTTTC.

The J gene is TRBJ2-7, the V gene TRBV6-5, with a tentative D call TRBD1 (6 bases). Germline V gives CDR1 MNHEY, CDR2 SVGAGI. V was shortened by 2 bases and J by 3 bases, with 14 bases between the two germline ends. The CDR3 totals 15 residues. The CDR3 DNA reads as TGTGCCAGCAGTTACACCCGGACAGAGCTCTACGAGCAGTACTTC. As protein: CASSYTRTELYEQYF.

The chain employs TRBV6-5 and TRBJ1-1; TRBD1 might be the D (5 bases). Per the germline V gene, CDR1 is MNHEY and CDR2 is SVGAGI. V lost 2 bases and J 1 base, leaving 8 bases between the germline ends. The CDR3 sequence is 14 residues long. CDR3 residues: CASSYGGTNTEAFF. The CDR3 DNA follows: TGTGCCAGCAGTTACGGGGGGACGAACACTGAAGCTTTCTTT.

J is TRBJ2-3 and V is TRBV24-1; 13 bases match TRBD2. V lost 4 bases to trimming and J lost 0 bases; unmatched junction nucleotides: 9. This CDR3 region has 19 residues. Germline CDR1 and CDR2: KGHDR and SFDVKD. CDR3 bases: TGTGCCACCAGTGACCCTAGGACTAGCGGGGGCCGGAGCACAGATACGCAGTATTTT. Amino acid sequence: CATSDPRTSGGRSTDTQYF.

This chain links TRBV5-1 with TRBJ2-3, with D maybe TRBD2 (6 bases). Trimming removed 0 bases at V and 2 bases at J, with 10 bases between. CDR1 is SGHRS and CDR2 is YFSETQ in the germline V gene. This CDR3 spans 15 amino acids. CDR3 protein: CASSLVAGFTDTQYF. The CDR3 DNA sequence: TGCGCCAGCAGCTTGGTGGCGGGGTTCACAGATACGCAGTATTTT.

This clone was seen once. The gene calls are TRBV5-1 and TRBJ2-7; 9 bases align to TRBD1. V was pared by 4 bases and J by 5 bases, with 13 bases of the junction left unmatched. The CDR3 totals 16 residues. CDR1 SGHRS and CDR2 YFSETQ come from the germline V gene. The CDR3 spells CASSLGPGQGGNEQYF. The CDR3 DNA is TGCGCCAGCAGCCTAGGGCCGGGACAGGGTGGTAACGAGCAGTACTTC. Full variable domain (rest looked up from reference TRBV5-1 and TRBJ2-7): KAGVTQTPRYLIKTRGQQVTLSCSPISGHRSVSWYQQTPGQGLQFLFEYFSETQRNKGNFPGRFSGRQFSNSRSEMNVSTLELGDSALYLCASSLGPGQGGNEQYFGPGTRLTVT.

For the CDR3, the DNA is TGTGCCAGCAGCGTAGGCAGTAACTATGGCTACACCTTC. This codes for CASSVGSNYGYTF. This chain links TRBV9 with TRBJ1-2; D is uncertain. Germline V gene sequence: CDR1 SGDLS, CDR2 YYNGEE. V lost 0 bases, J lost 1 base, and 4 bases lay in between. The CDR3 has 13 residues.

The chain carries TRBV11-2 and TRBJ2-3; 10 bases line up with TRBD1. Germline V gene data show CDR1 as SGHAT and CDR2 as FQNNGV. The CDR3 is made up of 15 amino acids. Trimming took 5 bases from V and 4 from J; bases not matched to a gene: 6. The CDR3 DNA reads as TGTGCCAGCAGCCTCCGGGACAGGGGCCCAGATACGCAGTATTTT. Translation gives CASSLRDRGPDTQYF.

This chain uses TRBV2 with TRBJ2-6; D call uncertain. Deletions cut 6 bases from V and 0 bases from J, with 6 bases between. The germline CDR1 and CDR2 sequences are SNHLY and FYNNEI. The CDR3 runs to 14 residues. In DNA, the CDR3 is TGTGCCAGCAGGCAGATCTCTGGGGCCAACGTCCTGACTTTC. As protein: CASRQISGANVLTF.

The gene calls are TRBV19 and TRBJ1-4; D might be TRBD1 (5 bases). CDR3 length: 16 amino acids. The germline V gene has CDR1 LNHDA and CDR2 SQIVND (reference sequence). V was trimmed by 5 bases and J by 1 base, leaving 14 bases between them. CDR3 loop: CASSSRVPGTNEKLFF. CDR3 sequence (DNA): TGTGCCAGTAGTTCCAGGGTTCCAGGAACTAATGAAAAACTGTTTTTT.

The chain carries TRBV30 and TRBJ2-7; TRBD2 matches at 7 bases. Trimming removed 3 bases from V and 2 bases from J; junction bases left unmatched: 13. Germline lookup yields CDR1 GTSNPN and CDR2 SVGIG (reference sequence). The CDR3 is 16 residues long. CDR3 amino acids: CAWSRPLAERTYEQYF. In nucleotides, the CDR3 is TGTGCCTGGAGCCGCCCTCTAGCGGAGAGGACCTACGAGCAGTACTTC.

In this sample, this clone turned up a few times. The chain carries TRBV15 and TRBJ2-7; 11 nucleotides align to TRBD2. Germline V gives CDR1 LNHNV, CDR2 YYDKDF (reference sequence). The CDR3 is made up of 14 amino acids. Losses at the gene ends were 4 bases for V and 3 bases for J; bases not matched to a gene: 2. The CDR3 DNA reads as TGTGCCACCAGCATGCTAGCGGGGGGCTACGAGCAGTACTTC. Translated, it gives CATSMLAGGYEQYF. The full variable domain, completed using reference TRBV15 and TRBJ2-7, is DAMVIQNPRYQVTQFGKPVTLSCSQTLNHNVMYWYQQKSSQAPKLLFHYYDKDFNNEADTPDNFQSRRPNTSFCFLDIRSPGLGDTAMYLCATSMLAGGYEQYFGPGTRLTVT.

This chain links TRBV5-6 with TRBJ1-2; TRBD1 matches 7 bases. Germline V CDR1 and CDR2: SGHDT, YYEEEE. Losses at the gene ends were 4 bases for V and 7 bases for J; bases not matched to a gene: 25. The CDR3 is made up of 19 amino acids. The CDR3 DNA follows: TGTGCCAGCAGCCATAAATCCAATTTCCAGACAGGGAGTTATTCTGGCTACACCTTC. This codes for CASSHKSNFQTGSYSGYTF.

V is TRBV7-2 and J is TRBJ2-3, with D perhaps TRBD2 (7 bases). V was cut by 0 bases and J by 2 bases, with 18 bases left in between. The germline CDR1 and CDR2 sequences are SGHTA and FQGNSA. The CDR3 is 18 residues long. The CDR3, as DNA: TGTGCCAGCAGCTTAGCCGGCGTGGGGGGGCTACTCACAGATACGCAGTATTTT. Protein product: CASSLAGVGGLLTDTQYF.

In its sample, this clone was seen once. The chain carries TRBV10-1 and TRBJ2-4, with 8 bases matching TRBD1. This CDR3 is 14 amino acids long. Germline-derived CDR1 and CDR2 are WNHNN and SYGVQD (reference sequence). V was pared by 2 bases and J by 7 bases, with 4 bases of the junction left unmatched. CDR3: CASSEGGQVNIQYF. The CDR3 nucleotides read TGCGCCAGCAGTGAGGGGGGACAGGTTAACATTCAGTACTTC.

This chain links TRBV7-2 with TRBJ2-2, with 9 bases that match TRBD2. The CDR3 sequence is 17 residues long. Looked up from germline, CDR1 is SGHTA and CDR2 is FQGNSA. The V gene end was trimmed by 7 bases and the J gene end by 3 bases; junction bases not matched to a gene: 12. The CDR3 reads CASTLPGTSSYTGELFF. The DNA for the CDR3 is TGTGCCAGCACTCTACCCGGGACTAGCTCGTACACCGGGGAGCTGTTTTTT.

The chain recombines TRBV5-1 with TRBJ2-5; TRBD2 agrees at 8 bases. Germline assignment: CDR1 SGHRS and CDR2 YFSETQ. V was pared by 0 bases and J by 3 bases, with 7 bases of the junction left unmatched. The CDR3 sequence is 16 residues long. CDR3 bases: TGCGCCAGCAGCTTGGCCGGGGGGACTAGAGAAGAGACCCAGTACTTC. Protein: CASSLAGGTREETQYF.

Worth noting for this clone: The sample holds other DNA sequences that translate to the same CDR3. The V gene is TRBV18, the J gene TRBJ2-7; a weak D match, TRBD2 (7 bases). V was shortened by 3 bases and J by 5 bases, with 17 bases between the two germline ends. CDR3 size: 15 residues. Germline V lookup: CDR1 KGHSH, CDR2 LQKENI. CDR3 sequence: CASSPGQGREDEQYF. In DNA form, the CDR3 reads TGTGCCAGCTCACCCGGCCAGGGGAGGGAGGACGAGCAGTACTTC. The variable domain in full, completed from reference TRBV18 and TRBJ2-7, reads NAGVMQNPRHLVRRRGQEARLRCSPMKGHSHVYWYRQLPEEGLKFMVYLQKENIIDESGMPKERFSAEFPKEGPSILRIQQVVRGDSAAYFCASSPGQGREDEQYFGPGTRLTVT.

The CDR3 region is CASSSSGLMVAGGAHTQYF. CDR3 DNA sequence: TGCGCCAGCAGCTCCTCAGGGCTGATGGTAGCGGGAGGAGCCCATACGCAGTATTTT. The chain carries TRBV5-1 and TRBJ2-3, with 10 bases matching TRBD2. Germline CDR1 is SGHRS and CDR2 is YFSETQ. This CDR3 has 19 amino acids. J gave up 7 bases and V 3 bases, and 20 bases lay outside the gene matches.

This clone was observed a single time. This sequence joins TRBV29-1 and TRBJ1-2; 9 bases line up with TRBD1. The CDR3 is 14 residues long. The V segment lost 1 base and the J segment 2 bases; nucleotides outside the gene matches: 2. Looked up from germline, CDR1 is SQVTM and CDR2 is ANQGSEA. The CDR3 DNA reads TGCAGCGTTGAAGCCGGGACAGGGAACTATGGCTACACCTTC. It is translated as CSVEAGTGNYGYTF.

This clone came up once. This chain connects TRBV7-9 to TRBJ2-5; weak D call: TRBD1 (5 bases). Trimming removed 1 base at V and 1 base at J, with 16 bases between. This CDR3 is 17 amino acids long. Germline CDR1 reads SEHNR; CDR2 reads FQNEAQ (reference sequence). CDR3 nucleotide sequence: TGTGCCAGCAGCTTAGAGGGGTCTGGTCACACCCAAGAGACCCAGTACTTC. This encodes CASSLEGSGHTQETQYF.

The chain combines TRBV5-1 with TRBJ2-3; 8 nucleotides agree with TRBD2. The ends lost 0 bases at V and 2 bases at J; junction bases unmatched: 8. In germline, CDR1 is SGHRS, CDR2 YFSETQ. The CDR3 is 17 amino acids. The CDR3 DNA follows: TGCGCCAGCAGCTTGGAAGGACTAGCAACCAACACAGATACGCAGTATTTT. Translating it yields CASSLEGLATNTDTQYF.

The rearrangement uses TRBV29-1 and TRBJ2-1; TRBD2 might be the D (5 bases). Germline CDR1 SQVTM, CDR2 ANQGSEA. The CDR3 is 13 amino acids. V lost 6 bases to trimming and J lost 1 base, with 10 bases between them. CDR3 protein: CSVQADSYNEQFF. The CDR3 nucleotides read TGCAGCGTCCAAGCGGATTCCTACAATGAGCAGTTCTTC.

The chain uses TRBV5-1 and TRBJ2-7; D ambiguous. CDR3 length: 14 amino acids. The germline CDR1 and CDR2 sequences are SGHRS and YFSETQ. V was pared by 9 bases and J by 2 bases, with 18 bases between. CDR3 in DNA: TGCGCCACCTCCGTATCAGGATCAACCTACGAGCAGTACTTC. Translated, it gives CATSVSGSTYEQYF.

This chain joins TRBV3-1 (or the pseudogene TRBV3-2) and TRBJ1-1; tentative D call: TRBD1 (6 bases). Germline V lookup: CDR1 LGHDT, CDR2 YNNKEL (reference sequence). The CDR3 runs 16 residues. Deletions cut 1 base from V and 1 base from J, with 13 bases between. The CDR3 reads CASSQGGGWGNTEAFF. The CDR3 nucleotides are TGTGCCAGCAGCCAAGGGGGGGGCTGGGGGAACACTGAAGCTTTCTTT.

This chain joins TRBV2 and TRBJ2-1; 10 positions match TRBD1. Germline CDR1 is SNHLY and CDR2 is FYNNEI. V dropped 0 bases and J dropped 5; count of bases not matched to a gene: 7. This CDR3 contains 17 residues. The CDR3 DNA reads as TGTGCCAGCAGTGAAGCGCTTCTTGGGACAGGGGACAATGAGCAGTTCTTC. Its translation: CASSEALLGTGDNEQFF.

The chain is built from TRBV4-2 and TRBJ2-2, with D possibly TRBD2 on 5 matching bases. The germline V gene encodes CDR1 LGHNA and CDR2 YNFKEQ. The length of the CDR3 is 14 residues. Trimming cost V 4 bases and J 3 bases, with 9 bases left between them. CDR3 nucleotide sequence: TGTGCCAGCAGCCGGGAGTGGGACACCGGGGAGCTGTTTTTT. As protein: CASSREWDTGELFF.

The V call is TRBV29-1, the J call TRBJ1-5, with 10 nucleotides matching TRBD1. This CDR3 is 15 amino acids long. From germline, CDR1 is SQVTM and CDR2 ANQGSEA. The ends lost 5 bases at V and 2 bases at J; junction bases unmatched: 6. Written as DNA, the CDR3 is TGCAGCGTTTCCCAGACAGGGGGCGGCAATCAGCCCCAGCATTTT. It is translated as CSVSQTGGGNQPQHF.